This T cell receptor beta chain came from a study of control samples from healthy donors and cancer patients (dated by TCRdb to 2019 to 2021). V was cut back by 1 base and J by 10 bases, leaving a gap of 14 bases between them. The CDR3 numbers 14 residues from cysteine through phenylalanine. The DNA shown is the 42-base CDR3, in frame from base 1. Reading the germline V gene gives CDR1 SGHNT and CDR2 YENEEA. With respect to this clone: It lacks a known antigen. One base away there is no much larger clone; base qualities are not given.

Library construction relied on the immunoSEQ multiplex PCR assay. TCRdb carries this immuneACCESS record with in-frame sequences only. Its versions omit some clonotypes, under half of them owing to an unresolved V gene in the studies checked, with the rest unexplained. Across this sample there are some 120,000 clones, with around 86% seen only once. Around 9% of the sample goes to the ten largest clones. The specimen was blood. The TCR was taken from a man aged 40-49 years in good health. The rearranged segments are TRBV11-3 and TRBJ2-1; possibly the D gene is TRBD2, per 5 matching bases. For the CDR3, the sequence is CASSLVARPGEQFF. In nucleotides, the sequence is TGTGCCAGCAGCTTAGTTGCTCGGCCGGGGGAGCAGTTCTTC.